The next 27 T cell receptor beta chains were all read from a single sample in a study of tissue T cells after allogeneic stem cell transplantation. Sample time point: mouse harvest day 14 after allogeneic transplant. Tail vein injection delivered 10^7 T-cell-depleted bone marrow cells and 10^6 splenic CD5+ T cells. Sequencing used immunoSEQ multiplex PCR; TCRdb keeps in-frame clones, though not all of them. The sample comprises around 6,000 clones, around 48% of which are singletons, and approximately 39% rests with the top ten. Sequencing was performed on gut tissue. The source is a female BALB/c mouse given C57BL/6 T cells with graft-versus-host disease after an allogeneic hematopoietic cell transplant.

In regard to this clone: Gene labels here are mouse ones. Sequencing ends 1 residue short of the CDR3 end; the germline J gene provides the rest. This chain uses TRBV19 with TRBJ2-7; TRBD2 aligns across 8 bases. The ends lost 0 bases at V and 4 bases at J; junction bases unmatched: 3. The length of the CDR3 is 14 residues. Looked up from germline, CDR1 is FNHDT and CDR2 is SITEND (reference sequence). Incomplete CDR3 DNA: TGTGCCAGCAGTATAGCTGGGGGGCAGTATGAACAGTAC. Translated, it gives CASSIAGGQYEQY. The CDR3, in full, reads CASSIAGGQYEQYF.

Concerning this clone itself: Each gene name is a mouse one. Read coverage stops 1 residue before the CDR3 terminus; the germline J gene supplies the remainder. V gene TRBV15 combines with J gene TRBJ2-1; D tentatively reads TRBD1 or TRBD2 (5 bases each). Trimming took 5 bases from V and 1 from J, leaving 6 bases between them. Looked up from germline, CDR1 is SGHND and CDR2 is FRSKSL. The CDR3 runs 13 residues. CDR3 sequence: CASSRDNYAEQFF. CDR3 DNA, as far as it was read: TGTGCCAGCAGTCGGGACAACTATGCTGAGCAGTTC.

This clone was recorded a few times. Gene names are mouse gene names. The covered CDR3 bases are TGTGCCAGCAAACCGGGACACCACTATGAACAGTAC. Translated, it gives CASKPGHHYEQY. The full CDR3 is CASKPGHHYEQYF. V usage is TRBV26 and J usage is TRBJ2-7; the D gene is possibly TRBD1 (6 bases). The DNA ends 1 residue before the CDR3 does, and the rest of the CDR3 is filled in from the germline J gene. This CDR3 has 13 amino acids. The germline CDR1 and CDR2 sequences are KGHPV and FQNQEV (reference sequence). V lost 7 bases to trimming and J lost 3 bases, with 13 bases between them. The full variable domain, with the rest looked up from reference TRBV26 and TRBJ2-7, is NSKVIQTPRYLVKGQGQKAKMRCIPEKGHPVVFWYQQNKNNEFKFLINFQNQEVLQQIDMTEKRFSAECPSNSPCSLEIQSSEAGDSALYLCASKPGHHYEQYFGPGTRLTVL.

Remarks on this clone: Mouse names are used for the genes. The read ends 1 residue shy of where the CDR3 ends; the end is completed using the germline J gene. The rearrangement joins TRBV26 to TRBJ1-4; D is unresolved. Germline V gene lookup returns CDR1 KGHPV and CDR2 FQNQEV (reference sequence). This CDR3 spans 14 amino acids. The germline V and J ends were trimmed by 2 bases and 0 bases, with 4 bases remaining between them. Here the CDR3 reads CASSLGLSNERLFF. The covered CDR3 bases are TGTGCCAGCAGTCTGGGGCTTTCCAACGAAAGATTATTT.

Within the sample, this clone is medium-sized. Mouse gene names apply. The read terminates 1 residue before the CDR3 end, so the remaining end is supplied by the germline J gene. The rearrangement joins TRBV23 to TRBJ2-4; TRBD2 is the table's D call, not checked against the DNA. The CDR3 covers 14 residues. Germline assignment: CDR1 KGHTA and CDR2 FQNQQP. The sequenced part of the CDR3 DNA is TGCTCCAGCAGTCAACTGGGGGACCAAAACACCTTGTAC. Its protein is CSSSQLGDQNTLY. The CDR3 in full is CSSSQLGDQNTLYF.

As regards this clone: Genes and germline come from the mouse. The read terminates 1 residue ahead of where the CDR3 ends, so the germline J gene completes it. The V gene is TRBV17, the J gene TRBJ1-6; no clear D. TRBJ1-6 counts as an open reading frame of uncertain function. Germline loops: CDR1 MNHDT, CDR2 YYDKIL. The CDR3 is 14 amino acids. The V and J ends lost 3 bases and 1 base respectively, with 4 bases between them. The covered CDR3 bases are TGTGCTAGCAGTAGTGGATCCTATAATTCGCCCCTCTAC. Its protein product is CASSSGSYNSPLY. The whole CDR3 is CASSSGSYNSPLYF.

About this clone itself: Here the gene names and germline are mouse. The read stops 1 residue short of the end of the CDR3; the missing end is completed from the germline J gene. J is TRBJ2-2 and V is TRBV26, with TRBD1 as a possible D gene (5 bases). CDR1 is KGHPV, CDR2 FQNQEV, per germline (reference sequence). This CDR3 region has 16 residues. V lost 4 bases and J 3 bases, leaving 15 bases between the germline ends. The sequenced CDR3 bases are TGTGCCAGCAGTCCCCGACAGCCTGCAGACACCGGGCAGCTCTAC. It specifies CASSPRQPADTGQLY. The whole CDR3 is CASSPRQPADTGQLYF.

Turning to this clone: Mouse names are used for the genes. The CDR3 goes on 1 residue after the read ends, and that part is filled in from the germline J gene. The chain couples TRBV12-1 to TRBJ1-4; TRBD1 matches at 7 bases. Germline V gives CDR1 SGHSN, CDR2 HYEKVE. V shed 4 bases, J shed 7 bases, and the junction held 5 bases outside the gene matches. CDR3 length: 13 amino acids. CDR3 DNA, as far as it was read: TGTGCCAGCTCCTACGGGACAGCCGAAAGATTATTT. Residues: CASSYGTAERLF. The full CDR3 sequence reads CASSYGTAERLFF.

As for this clone: This may be a read error, as it is one base from a much larger clone. Germline and genes here are mouse. The read terminates 1 residue before the CDR3 end, so the remaining end is supplied by the germline J gene. This chain connects TRBV26 to TRBJ2-2, with D hard to call. CDR1 and CDR2 (germline): KGHPV, FQNQEV (reference sequence). The CDR3 extends over 14 amino acids. Deletions cut 2 bases from V and 0 bases from J, with 4 bases between. The CDR3 region is CASSLGPNTGQLYF. The sequenced part of the CDR3 DNA is TGTGCCAGCAGTCTGGGGCCAAACACCGGGCAGCTCTAC.

In regard to this clone: Gene names refer to mouse genes. The DNA ends 1 residue before the CDR3 does, and the rest of the CDR3 is filled in from the germline J gene. The chain uses TRBV13-2 and TRBJ1-2; maybe TRBD1 (6 bases). The CDR3 loop spans 14 amino acids. The germline V and J ends were trimmed by 5 bases and 0 bases, with 11 bases remaining between them. Germline CDR1 NNHNN, CDR2 SYGAGS (reference sequence). CDR3 DNA, as far as it was read: TGTGCCAGCGGGCCGGGACACTCAAACTCCGACTACACC. This sequence encodes CASGPGHSNSDYT. The entire CDR3 is CASGPGHSNSDYTF.

On this clone: The gene names given are mouse names. The read gets to within 1 residue of the CDR3 end, and the germline J gene fills in the rest. V usage is TRBV13-1 and J usage is TRBJ2-5; 10 nucleotides agree with TRBD1. The CDR3 has 14 residues. In germline, CDR1 is NSHNY, CDR2 SYGAGN. The V segment lost 2 bases and the J segment 8 bases; nucleotides outside the gene matches: 5. Incomplete CDR3 DNA: TGTGCCAGCAGTGACCGGGACAGGGGAGCCACCCAGTAC. It yields the protein CASSDRDRGATQY. The full CDR3 reads CASSDRDRGATQYF.

Worth noting for this clone: All gene names here are mouse names. The read ends 1 residue before the CDR3 terminus; that terminus is restored from the germline J gene. The rearrangement links TRBV20 to TRBJ2-7, with D unresolved. Trimming pared 2 bases from V and 0 bases from J, leaving 8 bases between. The CDR3 contains 13 residues. The germline V gene has CDR1 GFQATS and CDR2 STVNSAI. The CDR3 loop reads CGARTVSSYEQYF. Partial CDR3 DNA: TGTGGTGCTAGGACCGTGAGCTCCTATGAACAGTAC.

Of note for this clone: Germline and genes: mouse. Coverage ceases 1 residue before the CDR3 finishes, and the germline J gene fills in the end. In the same sample, other DNA sequences code for this CDR3. This chain uses TRBV3 with TRBJ2-7, with D maybe TRBD2 (5 bases). The CDR3 length is 12 residues. Germline lookup yields CDR1 SNHLY and CDR2 FYNGKV (reference sequence). With 5 bases removed from V and 4 bases from J, the gap between germline ends came to 9 bases. The CDR3 here is CASSPGRYEQYF. The covered CDR3 bases are TGTGCCAGCAGCCCTGGGAGATATGAACAGTAC. Supplemented by reference TRBV3 and TRBJ2-7, the full variable domain reads GPKVLQIPSHQIIDMGQMVTLNCDPVSNHLYFYWYKQILGQQMEFLVNFYNGKVMEKSKLFKDQFSVERPDGSYFTLKIQPTALEDSAVYFCASSPGRYEQYFGPGTRLTVL.

Comments on this clone: Gene and germline names: mouse. The read ends 1 residue shy of where the CDR3 ends; the end is completed using the germline J gene. The chain is built from TRBV3 and TRBJ2-7; TRBD2 is a possible D gene (6 bases). Trimming removed 2 bases from V and 7 bases from J, with 12 bases in between. Germline V gives CDR1 SNHLY, CDR2 FYNGKV (reference sequence). This CDR3 is built from 13 residues. The CDR3 here is CASSLWGRGEQYF. CDR3 DNA, as far as it was read: TGTGCCAGCAGCTTATGGGGGAGAGGGGAACAGTAC.

A remark on this clone: Gene names refer to mouse genes. The read terminates 1 residue ahead of where the CDR3 ends, so the germline J gene completes it. The V call is TRBV23, the J call TRBJ2-7; TRBD2, the table's D call, lacks a check against the DNA. CDR1 KGHTA and CDR2 FQNQQP come from the germline V gene. This CDR3 is built from 15 residues. The sequenced part of the CDR3 DNA is TGCTCCAGCAGTCAATCGGGGGACTGGGGCTATGAACAGTAC. It encodes CSSSQSGDWGYEQY. The full CDR3 reads CSSSQSGDWGYEQYF.

In the case of this clone: The gene names here belong to mouse. The CDR3 end is not reached by the read, which stops 1 residue before it; the germline J gene fills it in. V and J are TRBV15 and TRBJ2-4; D unclear. The germline V gene encodes CDR1 SGHND and CDR2 FRSKSL. Trimming removed 5 bases at V and 1 base at J, with 7 bases between. The length of the CDR3 is 13 residues. CDR3 sequence: CASSPTRQNTLYF. The CDR3 bases that were read are TGTGCCAGCAGTCCGACACGTCAAAACACCTTGTAC. The full variable domain, in which reference TRBV15 and TRBJ2-4 provide the parts outside the CDR3, is DAGVTQTPRHEVAEKGQTIILKCEPVSGHNDLFWYRQTKIQGLELLSYFRSKSLMEDGGAFKDRFKAEMLNSSFSTLKIQPTEPKDSAVYLCASSPTRQNTLYFGAGTRLSVL.

This clone was counted a single time. Gene names follow the mouse nomenclature. The read is 1 residue too short to cover the CDR3 end, so that end is filled in from the germline J gene. The chain recombines TRBV3 with TRBJ2-4; D is possibly TRBD1 (6 bases). The germline V gene encodes CDR1 SNHLY and CDR2 FYNGKV (reference sequence). This CDR3 is 14 amino acids long. Trimming removed 6 bases from V and 3 bases from J, with 13 bases in between. The CDR3 is CASSFQGRQNTLYF. The DNA read from the CDR3 is TGTGCCAGCAGTTTCCAGGGGCGACAAAACACCTTGTAC.

This clone showed up just a few times. Mouse gene names and germline throughout. Read coverage stops 1 residue before the CDR3 terminus; the germline J gene supplies the remainder. J is TRBJ2-2 and V is TRBV29; D is uncertain. CDR3 length equals 12 residues. The germline V gene encodes CDR1 MSHET and CDR2 SYDVDS. V was cut by 2 bases and J by 2 bases, with 0 bases left in between. The CDR3 DNA, read in part, is TGTGCTAGCAGTTTAAACACCGGGCAGCTCTAC. It codes for CASSLNTGQLY. The full CDR3 protein reads CASSLNTGQLYF.

Concerning this clone: The genes and germline here are from mouse. The CDR3 extends 1 residue past the end of the read, so its final part is completed from the germline J gene. The chain employs TRBV3 and TRBJ2-7, with TRBD1 identical over 10 bases. Per the germline V gene, CDR1 is SNHLY and CDR2 is FYNGKV (reference sequence). V shed 2 bases and J 6 bases; nucleotides not matched to a gene: 4. This CDR3 is 14 amino acids long. The CDR3 loop is CASSLRDRGFEQYF. CDR3 bases read: TGTGCCAGCAGCTTAAGGGACAGGGGATTTGAACAGTAC.

Remarks on this clone: Here the gene names and germline are mouse. The CDR3 end lies 1 residue beyond the end of the read and is filled in from the germline J gene. The rearrangement joins TRBV16 to TRBJ2-1; D is unclear. Germline V gene sequence: CDR1 SGHSA, CDR2 FRNQAP. The CDR3 totals 14 residues. The V gene lost 4 bases and the J gene lost 0 bases, with 7 bases spanning the gap. The CDR3 DNA, read in part, is TGTGCAAGCAGCTCTCGGATTAACTATGCTGAGCAGTTC. Amino acid sequence: CASSSRINYAEQF. The entire CDR3 reads CASSSRINYAEQFF.

This clone was counted once. Mouse germline and gene names are used. The CDR3 extends 1 residue past the end of the read, so its final part is completed from the germline J gene. V gene TRBV17 combines with J gene TRBJ1-6; D remains ambiguous. TRBJ1-6 is sorted into the ORF group, with uncertain function. The germline CDR1 and CDR2 sequences are MNHDT and YYDKIL. Trimming removed 2 bases from V and 4 bases from J, with 6 bases in between. The CDR3 is 14 amino acids. CDR3 DNA, as far as it was read: TGTGCTAGCAGTAGAAGTGAATATAATTCGCCCCTCTAC. It codes for CASSRSEYNSPLY. The full CDR3 is CASSRSEYNSPLYF.

Concerning this clone: The gene symbols are mouse symbols. The read stops 1 residue short of the end of the CDR3; the missing end is completed from the germline J gene. This rearrangement joins TRBV3 to TRBJ2-3; maybe TRBD2 (5 bases). Looked up from germline, CDR1 is SNHLY and CDR2 is FYNGKV (reference sequence). V was shortened by 2 bases and J by 1 base, with 10 bases between the two germline ends. The CDR3 covers 15 residues. CDR3 protein: CASSLRLGGAETLYF. The CDR3 DNA, read in part, is TGTGCCAGCAGCTTACGGCTGGGTGGTGCAGAAACGCTGTAT.

The sample holds a few counts of this clone. The genes and germline here are from mouse. The read ends 1 residue early relative to the CDR3; the germline J gene fills the gap. The chain joins TRBV14 to TRBJ1-4; D perhaps matches TRBD1 (6 bases). CDR3 size: 13 residues. The V gene lost 4 bases and the J gene lost 4 bases, with 8 bases spanning the gap. Germline V gene lookup returns CDR1 SGHDT and CDR2 FRDEAV. The CDR3: CASSGDNNERLFF. CDR3 bases read: TGTGCCAGCAGTGGGGACAACAACGAAAGATTATTT.

As regards this clone: Gene names and germline refer to mouse. The observed sequence ends 1 residue before the CDR3 terminus, with the missing tail filled in from the germline J gene. The rearrangement joins TRBV12-1 to TRBJ1-1, with D hard to call. CDR3 length: 14 residues. V lost 1 base to trimming and J lost 0 bases, with 8 bases between them. Looked up from germline, CDR1 is SGHSN and CDR2 is HYEKVE. CDR3 DNA (partial): TGTGCCAGCTCTCTACATCAATCAAACACAGAAGTCTTC. Protein: CASSLHQSNTEVF. The complete CDR3 reads CASSLHQSNTEVFF.

This clone has only a few counts. Each gene name is a mouse one. The read terminates 1 residue before the CDR3 end, so the remaining end is supplied by the germline J gene. The chain links TRBV26 to TRBJ2-7; TRBD1 matches 10 bases. This CDR3 contains 14 residues. CDR1 is KGHPV and CDR2 is FQNQEV in the germline V gene (reference sequence). After removal of 4 bases from V and 2 bases from J, the junction contained 2 bases not matched to a gene. The sequenced CDR3 bases are TGTGCCAGCAGTCAAGGGACAGGGGCCTATGAACAGTAC. It codes for CASSQGTGAYEQY. The CDR3 reads in full as CASSQGTGAYEQYF.

By share, this clone counts as medium-sized. Gene and germline names: mouse. The DNA ends 1 residue before the CDR3 does, and the rest of the CDR3 is filled in from the germline J gene. The chain combines TRBV13-1 with TRBJ1-4, with 9 bases aligning to TRBD1. Per the germline V gene, CDR1 is NSHNY and CDR2 is SYGAGN. V lost 0 bases and J lost 5; bases outside the gene matches: 2. The CDR3 consists of 15 residues. The part of the CDR3 DNA that was read is TGTGCCAGCAGTGATGTAGGGACAGGGAACGAAAGATTATTT. Translated, it gives CASSDVGTGNERLF. The entire CDR3 protein reads CASSDVGTGNERLFF.

For this clone: Gene names refer to mouse genes. Read data end 1 residue before the CDR3 end; the end is taken from the germline J gene. The chain combines TRBV15 with TRBJ1-1; possible D gene TRBD1, 6 bases. This CDR3 contains 14 residues. Trimming shortened V by 3 bases and J by 0 bases, and 8 bases separated the two germline ends. Per germline, CDR1 SGHND and CDR2 FRSKSL. The CDR3 spells CASSLGTTNTEVFF. Incomplete CDR3 DNA: TGTGCCAGCAGTTTGGGGACAACAAACACAGAAGTCTTC.